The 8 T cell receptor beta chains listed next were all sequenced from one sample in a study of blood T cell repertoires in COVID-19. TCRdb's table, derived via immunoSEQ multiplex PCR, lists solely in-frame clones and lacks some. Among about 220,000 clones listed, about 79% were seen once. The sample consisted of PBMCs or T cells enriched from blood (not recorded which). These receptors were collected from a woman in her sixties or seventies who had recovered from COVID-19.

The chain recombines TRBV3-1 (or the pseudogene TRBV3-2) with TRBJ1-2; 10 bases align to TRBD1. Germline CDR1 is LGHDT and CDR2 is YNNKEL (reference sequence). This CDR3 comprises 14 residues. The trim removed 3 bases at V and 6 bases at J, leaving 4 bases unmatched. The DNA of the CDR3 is TGTGCCAGCAGCCAGCCGGACAGGGGGAATGGCTACACCTTC. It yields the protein CASSQPDRGNGYTF.

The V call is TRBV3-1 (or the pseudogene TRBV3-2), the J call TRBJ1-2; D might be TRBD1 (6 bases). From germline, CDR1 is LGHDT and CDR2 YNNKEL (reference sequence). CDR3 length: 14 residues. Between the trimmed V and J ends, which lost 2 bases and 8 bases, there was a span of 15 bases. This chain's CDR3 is CASSQLQGFSGYTF. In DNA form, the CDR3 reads TGTGCCAGCAGCCAATTACAGGGCTTTTCAGGCTACACCTTC.

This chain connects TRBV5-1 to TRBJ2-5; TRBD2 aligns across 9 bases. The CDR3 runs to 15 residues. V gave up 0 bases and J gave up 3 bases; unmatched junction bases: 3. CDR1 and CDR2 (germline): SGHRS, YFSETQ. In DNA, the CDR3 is TGCGCCAGCAGCTTGGGACTAGCGGCCAAAGAGACCCAGTACTTC. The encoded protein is CASSLGLAAKETQYF.

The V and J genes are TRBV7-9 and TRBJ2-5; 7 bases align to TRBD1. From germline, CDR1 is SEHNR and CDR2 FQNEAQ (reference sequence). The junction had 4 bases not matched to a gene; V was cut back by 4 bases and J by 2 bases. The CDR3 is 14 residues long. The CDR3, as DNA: TGTGCCAGCAGCTGGACAGGCCGTCAAGAGACCCAGTACTTC. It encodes CASSWTGRQETQYF.

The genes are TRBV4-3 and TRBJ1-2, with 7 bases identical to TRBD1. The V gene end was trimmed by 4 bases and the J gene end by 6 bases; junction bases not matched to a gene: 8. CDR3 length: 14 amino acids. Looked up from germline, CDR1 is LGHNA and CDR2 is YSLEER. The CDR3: CASSRSDRAHGYTF. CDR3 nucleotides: TGCGCCAGCAGCCGTTCCGACAGGGCTCATGGCTACACCTTC.

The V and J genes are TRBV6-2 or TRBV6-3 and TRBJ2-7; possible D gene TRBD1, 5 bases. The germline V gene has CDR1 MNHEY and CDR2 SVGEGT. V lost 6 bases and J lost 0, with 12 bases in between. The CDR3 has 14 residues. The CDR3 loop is CASSLGRRSYEQYF. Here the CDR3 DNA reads TGTGCCAGCAGCCTGGGGCGTCGCTCCTACGAGCAGTACTTC.

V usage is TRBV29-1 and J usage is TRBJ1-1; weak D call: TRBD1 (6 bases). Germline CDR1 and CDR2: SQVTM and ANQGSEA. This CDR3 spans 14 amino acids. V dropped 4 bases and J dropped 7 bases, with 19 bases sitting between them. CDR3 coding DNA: TGCAGCGTTGTCCCTGGGGGGGGCGCGGTTGAAGCTTTCTTT. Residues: CSVVPGGGAVEAFF. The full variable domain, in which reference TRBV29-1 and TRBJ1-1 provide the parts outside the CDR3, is SAVISQKPSRDICQRGTSLTIQCQVDSQVTMMFWYRQQPGQSLTLIATANQGSEATYESGFVIDKFPISRPNLTFSTLTVSNMSPEDSSIYLCSVVPGGGAVEAFFGQGTRLTVV.

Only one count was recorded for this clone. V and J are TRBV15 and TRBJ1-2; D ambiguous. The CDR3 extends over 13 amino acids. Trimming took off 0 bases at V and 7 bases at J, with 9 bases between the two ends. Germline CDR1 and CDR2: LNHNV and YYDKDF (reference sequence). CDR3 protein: CATSREADGGYTF. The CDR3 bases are TGTGCCACCAGCAGAGAGGCAGATGGTGGCTACACCTTC.